A selection of T cell receptor beta chains follows, all from one sample in a study of blood T cell repertoires in COVID-19. TCRdb's table, derived via immunoSEQ multiplex PCR, lists solely in-frame clones and lacks some. The sample has roughly 340,000 clones; 70% to 90% are singletons. The material sequenced was peripheral blood. These receptors all stem from a woman in her twenties or thirties with COVID-19, enrolled during active disease. Each CDR3 is given with its conserved first and last residue. The D gene is left open where the match is weak. Only some rows state a clone size, as once, few, many or a class for expanded clones.

size: .; V: TRBV11-2; D: .; J: TRBJ2-5; CDR3: CASSLGREETQYF; DNA: TGTGCCAGCAGCTTAGGGAGGGAAGAGACCCAGTACTTC
size: .; V: TRBV19; D: .; J: TRBJ2-5; CDR3: CASSIEGTRQETQYF; DNA: TGTGCCAGTAGTATAGAGGGGACAAGACAAGAGACCCAGTACTTC
size: once; V: TRBV7-9; D: .; J: TRBJ2-1; CDR3: CASSLVQGGNEQFF; DNA: TGTGCCAGCAGCTTAGTACAGGGTGGGAATGAGCAGTTCTTC
size: .; V: TRBV2; D: TRBD1; J: TRBJ2-4; CDR3: CASSLRTGGAGNIQYF; DNA: TGTGCCAGCAGTTTACGGACAGGGGGCGCGGGAAACATTCAGTACTTC
size: few; V: TRBV27; D: .; J: TRBJ1-5; CDR3: CASSPTQGHLNQPQHF; DNA: TGTGCCAGCAGTCCCACCCAGGGACACCTCAATCAGCCCCAGCATTTT
size: .; V: TRBV29-1; D: .; J: TRBJ1-2; CDR3: CSVDRTDYGYTF; DNA: TGCAGCGTTGATCGGACAGACTATGGCTACACCTTC
size: .; V: TRBV29-1; D: .; J: TRBJ1-2; CDR3: CSVGHSDSPVYGYTF; DNA: TGCAGCGTTGGCCACTCGGACAGCCCCGTCTATGGCTACACCTTC
size: .; V: TRBV2; D: .; J: TRBJ2-5; CDR3: CASSVMEGQETQYF; DNA: TGTGCCAGCAGTGTTATGGAGGGTCAAGAGACCCAGTACTTC
size: .; V: TRBV5-1; D: TRBD1; J: TRBJ1-1; CDR3: CASRLGQGGGNTEAFF; DNA: TGCGCCAGCAGGTTGGGACAGGGGGGAGGAAACACTGAAGCTTTCTTT
size: once; V: TRBV9; D: .; J: TRBJ2-3; CDR3: CASSVATPGRGTDTQYF; DNA: TGTGCCAGCAGCGTAGCTACCCCGGGAAGGGGGACAGATACGCAGTATTTT
size: .; V: TRBV7-8; D: .; J: TRBJ2-7; CDR3: CASSRNPQGPYEQYF; DNA: TGTGCCAGCAGCCGAAACCCCCAGGGGCCCTACGAGCAGTACTTC
size: .; V: TRBV21-1; D: .; J: TRBJ2-6; CDR3: CASSKERGQGSSGANVLTF; DNA: TGTGCCAGCAGCAAAGAAAGGGGACAGGGAAGCTCTGGGGCCAACGTCCTGACTTTC
size: .; V: TRBV10-3; D: TRBD2; J: TRBJ2-7; CDR3: CAITRTSGGIHEQYF; DNA: TGTGCCATCACTCGGACTAGCGGGGGGATCCACGAGCAGTACTTC
size: .; V: TRBV4-1; D: .; J: TRBJ2-7; CDR3: CASSQDRLPTSGEQYF; DNA: TGCGCCAGCAGCCAAGATCGGCTGCCGACTTCGGGTGAGCAGTACTTC
size: .; V: TRBV19; D: .; J: TRBJ1-2; CDR3: CASSITEGGNYGYTF; DNA: TGTGCCAGTAGTATTACGGAGGGGGGGAACTATGGCTACACCTTC
size: .; V: TRBV6-5; D: TRBD1; J: TRBJ1-1; CDR3: CASTGQGTLNTEAFF; DNA: TGTGCCAGCACCGGACAGGGGACATTGAACACTGAAGCTTTCTTT
size: .; V: TRBV11-3; D: .; J: TRBJ2-1; CDR3: CASSWRGHNEQFF; DNA: TGTGCCAGCAGCTGGAGGGGACACAATGAGCAGTTCTTC
size: .; V: TRBV18; D: TRBD1; J: TRBJ2-1; CDR3: CASSPLLYRGSSYNEQFF; DNA: TGTGCCAGCTCACCACTCCTCTACAGGGGGAGCTCCTACAATGAGCAGTTCTTC
size: .; V: TRBV5-4; D: .; J: TRBJ1-4; CDR3: CASSLNPQGNNEKLFF; DNA: TGTGCCAGCAGCCTCAACCCGCAGGGAAATAATGAAAAACTGTTTTTT
size: .; V: TRBV4-2; D: TRBD1; J: TRBJ2-2; CDR3: CASSQEPQGQSNTGELFF; DNA: TGTGCCAGCAGCCAGGAACCCCAGGGACAGTCGAACACCGGGGAGCTGTTTTTT
size: .; V: TRBV7-2; D: .; J: TRBJ2-1; CDR3: CASSLAISGYNEQFF; DNA: TGTGCCAGCAGCTTAGCCATCAGCGGTTACAATGAGCAGTTCTTC
size: .; V: TRBV12-5; D: TRBD2; J: TRBJ2-3; CDR3: CASGLVSGPSGRGDTQYF; DNA: TGTGCTAGTGGTTTGGTAAGTGGGCCTAGCGGGCGAGGGGATACGCAGTATTTT
size: .; V: TRBV4-3; D: .; J: TRBJ1-2; CDR3: CASSQALAGGGTNYGYTF; DNA: TGCGCCAGCAGCCAAGCCCTTGCGGGAGGAGGAACCAACTATGGCTACACCTTC
size: .; V: TRBV19; D: .; J: TRBJ2-1; CDR3: CASSNDPPGVGNEQFF; DNA: TGTGCCAGTAGTAACGATCCCCCGGGGGTCGGCAATGAGCAGTTCTTC
size: .; V: TRBV6-5; D: .; J: TRBJ2-7; CDR3: CASIRHENYEQYF; DNA: TGTGCCAGCATCCGACACGAGAATTACGAGCAGTACTTC
size: few; V: TRBV12-3/TRBV12-4; D: .; J: TRBJ1-2; CDR3: CASSWPPMEGYTF; DNA: TGTGCCAGCAGTTGGCCCCCAATGGAGGGCTACACCTTC
size: .; V: TRBV2; D: .; J: TRBJ2-1; CDR3: CASRKVPRVDEQFF; DNA: TGTGCCAGCAGGAAAGTCCCTCGGGTGGATGAGCAGTTCTTC
size: .; V: TRBV29-1; D: TRBD2; J: TRBJ2-1; CDR3: CSVAASGSNEQFF; DNA: TGCAGCGTTGCGGCTAGCGGGAGCAATGAGCAGTTCTTC
size: .; V: TRBV7-2; D: TRBD1; J: TRBJ2-3; CDR3: CASSSTGTDTQYF; DNA: TGTGCCAGCAGCTCGACAGGGACAGATACGCAGTATTTT
size: .; V: TRBV25-1; D: .; J: TRBJ1-4; CDR3: CASSEYISSPTKLFF; DNA: TGTGCCAGCAGTGAATATATTAGCTCCCCAACCAAACTGTTTTTT
size: .; V: TRBV13; D: TRBD2; J: TRBJ2-1; CDR3: CASSYSLAGGSSYNEQFF; DNA: TGTGCCAGCAGCTACAGCTTGGCGGGGGGGAGCTCCTACAATGAGCAGTTCTTC
size: .; V: TRBV11-3; D: TRBD1; J: TRBJ2-5; CDR3: CASSLVSGQGRETQYF; DNA: TGTGCCAGCAGCTTAGTGTCGGGACAGGGGCGAGAGACCCAGTACTTC
size: few; V: TRBV6-5; D: TRBD1; J: TRBJ2-7; CDR3: CASSYGQGASYEQYF; DNA: TGTGCCAGCAGTTACGGACAGGGGGCATCCTACGAGCAGTACTTC
size: .; V: TRBV7-8; D: .; J: TRBJ1-5; CDR3: CASSLASGNQPQHF; DNA: TGTGCCAGCAGCTTAGCGTCGGGGAATCAGCCCCAGCATTTT
size: .; V: TRBV6-6; D: TRBD2; J: TRBJ2-3; CDR3: CASSPVAGGITDTQYF; DNA: TGTGCCAGCAGTCCCGTAGCGGGGGGGATCACAGATACGCAGTATTTT
size: .; V: TRBV7-2; D: TRBD1; J: TRBJ1-3; CDR3: CASSLVGTGLRSGNTIYF; DNA: TGTGCCAGCAGCTTAGTAGGGACAGGTCTACGCTCTGGAAACACCATATATTTT
size: .; V: TRBV7-9; D: TRBD1; J: TRBJ2-1; CDR3: CASRSGQDEQFF; DNA: TGTGCCAGCAGATCAGGACAGGATGAGCAGTTCTTC
size: .; V: TRBV19; D: .; J: TRBJ1-1; CDR3: CASSGGGEAEAFF; DNA: TGTGCCAGTAGTGGCGGGGGGGAGGCTGAAGCTTTCTTT
size: .; V: TRBV5-6; D: .; J: TRBJ1-1; CDR3: CASSFGVGPEAFF; DNA: TGTGCCAGCAGCTTCGGGGTCGGCCCTGAAGCTTTCTTT
size: .; V: TRBV30; D: TRBD1; J: TRBJ2-3; CDR3: CAWSVMGTAKGDTQYF; DNA: TGTGCCTGGAGTGTAATGGGGACAGCGAAGGGTGATACGCAGTATTTT
size: .; V: TRBV5-4; D: .; J: TRBJ2-1; CDR3: CASSLADEQFF; DNA: TGTGCCAGCAGCTTGGCGGATGAGCAGTTCTTC
size: once; V: TRBV7-8; D: .; J: TRBJ1-6; CDR3: CASSLGTQGGSPLHF; DNA: TGTGCCAGCAGCTTAGGGACACAGGGAGGGTCACCCCTCCACTTT
size: .; V: TRBV7-9; D: TRBD2; J: TRBJ2-5; CDR3: CASSSEREGQETQYF; DNA: TGTGCCAGCAGCTCAGAGCGGGAGGGACAAGAGACCCAGTACTTC
size: .; V: TRBV2; D: TRBD2; J: TRBJ2-3; CDR3: CASTRTSVSTDTQYF; DNA: TGTGCCAGCACCCGGACTAGCGTAAGCACAGATACGCAGTATTTT
size: .; V: TRBV10-2; D: .; J: TRBJ1-3; CDR3: CASSEPYLSGNTIYF; DNA: TGCGCCAGCAGTGAGCCCTATCTCTCTGGAAACACCATATATTTT
size: .; V: TRBV9; D: TRBD1; J: TRBJ2-1; CDR3: CASSPRDRGNEQFF; DNA: TGTGCCAGCAGCCCCCGGGACAGGGGCAATGAGCAGTTCTTC
size: .; V: TRBV9; D: .; J: TRBJ1-5; CDR3: CASSVGSGNNQPQHF; DNA: TGTGCCAGCAGCGTAGGGTCGGGAAACAATCAGCCCCAGCATTTT
size: .; V: TRBV13; D: .; J: TRBJ2-5; CDR3: CASSKEGGKETQYF; DNA: TGTGCCAGCAGCAAGGAGGGGGGGAAGGAGACCCAGTACTTC
size: .; V: TRBV4-3; D: .; J: TRBJ2-3; CDR3: CASSQDLGLGGRDTQYF; DNA: TGCGCCAGCAGCCAAGATTTAGGACTAGGGGGTCGGGATACGCAGTATTTT
size: .; V: TRBV29-1; D: .; J: TRBJ2-1; CDR3: CSVVGLMGNEQFF; DNA: TGCAGCGTAGTGGGACTCATGGGCAATGAGCAGTTCTTC
size: .; V: TRBV5-1; D: .; J: TRBJ2-3; CDR3: CASSPGRRRTDTQYF; DNA: TGCGCCAGCAGCCCGGGAAGGCGGCGCACAGATACGCAGTATTTT
size: once; V: TRBV27; D: TRBD2; J: TRBJ2-7; CDR3: CASSPRGGLSYEQYF; DNA: TGTGCCAGCAGTCCGCGGGGGGGGCTTTCCTACGAGCAGTACTTC
size: .; V: TRBV2; D: .; J: TRBJ2-5; CDR3: CASSEGTRGLQETQYF; DNA: TGTGCCAGCAGTGAGGGGACGAGGGGACTCCAAGAGACCCAGTACTTC
size: few; V: TRBV10-3; D: TRBD1; J: TRBJ1-1; CDR3: CAIRQGGTEAFF; DNA: TGTGCCATCCGACAGGGGGGCACTGAAGCTTTCTTT
size: .; V: TRBV6-4; D: TRBD1; J: TRBJ2-1; CDR3: CASRPAPDRWNEQFF; DNA: TGTGCCAGCAGACCCGCCCCGGACAGGTGGAATGAGCAGTTCTTC
size: .; V: TRBV15; D: .; J: TRBJ2-3; CDR3: CATSRDRVDTQYF; DNA: TGTGCCACCAGCAGAGATAGAGTAGATACGCAGTATTTT
size: .; V: TRBV5-1; D: .; J: TRBJ2-3; CDR3: CASSSGVHGGTDTQYF; DNA: TGCGCCAGCAGCTCGGGTGTCCACGGAGGCACAGATACGCAGTATTTT
size: .; V: TRBV7-9; D: .; J: TRBJ1-2; CDR3: CASSFEGGPYGYTF; DNA: TGTGCCAGCAGCTTCGAGGGGGGGCCCTATGGCTACACCTTC
size: .; V: TRBV5-8; D: TRBD2; J: TRBJ2-3; CDR3: CASSFIRGGGTDTQYF; DNA: TGTGCCAGCAGCTTCATCAGGGGCGGGGGGACAGATACGCAGTATTTT